This record looks at one TCR beta chain sequence and its context. The protocol was immunoSEQ multiplex PCR, while the TCRdb copy is restricted to in-frame clones and leaves out a portion. The profile shows about 200,000 clones, roughly 94% of them singletons. These data originate in a study of blood T cell repertoires in COVID-19. What was sequenced was peripheral blood. This TCR came from a man younger than 40 with COVID-19, enrolled during active disease.

CDR3 nucleotides: TGTGCCAGCAGTTACGTGGGGGCCCCGGGGGCCAACGTCCTGACTTTC. As protein: CASSYVGAPGANVLTF. The chain has TRBV6-6 and TRBJ2-6, with D tentatively TRBD1 (6 bases). The germline V gene encodes CDR1 MNHNY and CDR2 SVGAGI (reference sequence). V lost 2 bases and J 4 bases, leaving 12 bases between the germline ends. This CDR3 has 16 residues.